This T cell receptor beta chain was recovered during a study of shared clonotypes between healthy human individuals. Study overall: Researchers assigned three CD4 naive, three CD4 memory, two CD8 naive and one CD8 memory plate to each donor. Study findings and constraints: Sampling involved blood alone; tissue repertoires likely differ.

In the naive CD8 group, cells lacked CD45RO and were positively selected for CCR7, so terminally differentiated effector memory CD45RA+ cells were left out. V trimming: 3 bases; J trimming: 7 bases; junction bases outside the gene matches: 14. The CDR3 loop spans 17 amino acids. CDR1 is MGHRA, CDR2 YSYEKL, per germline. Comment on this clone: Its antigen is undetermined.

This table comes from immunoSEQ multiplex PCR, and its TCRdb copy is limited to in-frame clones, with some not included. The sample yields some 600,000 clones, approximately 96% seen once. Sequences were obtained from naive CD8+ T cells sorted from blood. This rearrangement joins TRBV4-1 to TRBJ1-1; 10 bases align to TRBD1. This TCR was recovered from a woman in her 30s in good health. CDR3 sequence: CASSQDLRTGGIGEAFF. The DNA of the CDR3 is TGCGCCAGCAGCCAGGATCTACGGACAGGGGGTATTGGTGAAGCTTTCTTT.